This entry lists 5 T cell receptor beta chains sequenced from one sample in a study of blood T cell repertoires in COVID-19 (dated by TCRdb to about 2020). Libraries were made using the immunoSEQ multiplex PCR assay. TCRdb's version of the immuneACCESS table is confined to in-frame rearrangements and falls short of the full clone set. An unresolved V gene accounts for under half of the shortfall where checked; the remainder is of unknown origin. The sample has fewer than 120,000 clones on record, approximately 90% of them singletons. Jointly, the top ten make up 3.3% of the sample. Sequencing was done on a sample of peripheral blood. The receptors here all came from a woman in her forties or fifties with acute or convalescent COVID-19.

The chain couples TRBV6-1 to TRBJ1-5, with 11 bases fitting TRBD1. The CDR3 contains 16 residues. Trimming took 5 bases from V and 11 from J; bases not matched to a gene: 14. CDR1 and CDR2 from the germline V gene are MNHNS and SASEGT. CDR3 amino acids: CASSKDPGQGGPAQHF. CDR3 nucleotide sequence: TGTGCCAGCAGTAAAGACCCGGGACAGGGGGGTCCTGCCCAGCATTTT.

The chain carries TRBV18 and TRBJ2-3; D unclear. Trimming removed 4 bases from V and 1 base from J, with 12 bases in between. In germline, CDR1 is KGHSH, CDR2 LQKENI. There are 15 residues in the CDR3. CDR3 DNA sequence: TGTGCCAGCTCACAACTAAGGTCCGGCACAGATACGCAGTATTTT. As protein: CASSQLRSGTDTQYF.

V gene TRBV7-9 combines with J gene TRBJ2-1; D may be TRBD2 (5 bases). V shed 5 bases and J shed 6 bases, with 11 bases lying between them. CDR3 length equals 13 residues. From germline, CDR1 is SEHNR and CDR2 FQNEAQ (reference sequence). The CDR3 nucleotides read TGTGCCAGCAGCCCAGACACTAGCAATGAGCAGTTCTTC. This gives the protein CASSPDTSNEQFF.

CDR3 sequence: CASSLEGPGTVRPQVEAFF. The CDR3 region has the DNA TGTGCCAGCAGCTTAGAAGGGCCAGGGACAGTTCGTCCCCAAGTCGAAGCTTTCTTT. V and J are TRBV11-2 and TRBJ1-1; 7 nucleotides align to TRBD1. Losses at the gene ends were 0 bases for V and 8 bases for J; bases not matched to a gene: 21. The germline V gene encodes CDR1 SGHAT and CDR2 FQNNGV. CDR3 size: 19 residues.

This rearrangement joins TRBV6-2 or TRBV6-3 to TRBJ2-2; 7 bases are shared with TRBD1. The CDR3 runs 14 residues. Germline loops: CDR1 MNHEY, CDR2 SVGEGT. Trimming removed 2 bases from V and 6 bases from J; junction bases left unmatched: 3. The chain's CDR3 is CASSYRQGAGELFF. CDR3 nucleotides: TGTGCCAGCAGTTACAGGCAGGGGGCCGGGGAGCTGTTTTTT.